This T cell receptor (beta chain) is drawn from a study of blood T cell repertoires in COVID-19. Whole-study context: Samples came from the United States, Italy and Spain, spanning acute and convalescent COVID-19.

Per the authors' pipeline: Reference gene primer amplification in the assay estimated nucleated cell counts. Clones were read by immunoSEQ multiplex PCR, and TCRdb kept only the in-frame ones, dropping some. That table gives V, J and clone size, and the DNA gave D and trimming. This table has around 150,000 clones, around 86% appearing once. Germline CDR1 reads SGHNT; CDR2 reads YYREEE (reference sequence). This CDR3 region has 14 residues. The V and J ends lost 0 bases and 3 bases, in that order; junction bases with no gene match: 2. The chain links TRBV5-4 to TRBJ2-7; 8 bases fit TRBD1. Source material: peripheral blood. This clonotype originated in a man aged 65 to 79 with acute or convalescent COVID-19. CDR3 DNA sequence: TGTGCCAGCAGCTTGGGACAGGGGAGCTACGAGCAGTACTTC. The encoded protein is CASSLGQGSYEQYF.